This passage covers 19 T cell receptor delta chains from one sample sequenced in a study of fetal and pediatric gammadelta thymocytes. TCRdb re-called the reads using CATT. This table holds about 1,400 delta-chain clones, 9.4% found once. The thymus tissue was fetal, from elective terminations at roughly 14 to 22 weeks estimated gestational age. Source material: non-Vgamma9Vdelta2 gamma-delta T cells from the thymus. Subset specified: CD3+gammadeltaTCR+ thymocytes not co-expressing Vgamma9 and Vdelta2. These TCRs come from a human fetus.

This clone was recorded a few times. A much larger clonotype is one base distant, so this may be a read error. This sample also contains other DNA sequences that code for the same CDR3. The rearrangement uses TRDV1 and TRDJ4; TRDD3 matches 8 bases. This CDR3 contains 13 residues. Germline V lookup: CDR1 TSWWSYY, CDR2 QGS. CDR3 coding DNA: TGTGCTCTTGGGAACTGGGGGGCCAGACCACTGATCTTT. It translates to CALGNWGARPLIF.

This clone is deemed medium-sized. The J gene is TRDJ2, the V gene TRDV2; TRDD3 aligns across 11 bases. The V gene end was trimmed by 0 bases and the J gene end by 4 bases; junction bases not matched to a gene: 3. CDR3 size: 16 residues. The germline gives CDR1 GEAIGNYY, CDR2 EKD. The CDR3 coding sequence is TGTGCCTGTGACACCGGTGGGGGATACGCGACAGCACAACTCTTCTTT. Amino acid sequence: CACDTGGGYATAQLFF.

Regarding this clone: A far larger clone lies a single base away; this is likely a read error. V and J are TRDV2 and TRDJ3; 8 bases match TRDD3. This CDR3 is 17 amino acids long. Per germline, CDR1 GEAIGNYY and CDR2 EKD. The CDR3 DNA reads TGTGCCTGTGCCACCTGGGGGAGCTCCTGGGACACCCGACAGATGTTTTTC. Residues: CACATWGSSWDTRQMFF.

Points on this clone: A much larger clone is a single base away; this may be a read error. The gene calls are TRDV3 and TRDJ2; D unclear. The CDR3 contains 15 residues. Germline V gene sequence: CDR1 TVYSNPD, CDR2 GDNSRS (reference sequence). CDR3 loop: CAFRRGTPMTAQRFF. The CDR3 coding sequence is TGTGCCTTTAGGAGAGGGACCCCGATGACAGCACAACGCTTCTTT.

This clone turned up a few times. This chain joins TRDV2 and TRDJ3, with TRDD3 identical over 11 bases. TCRdb lists no J gene, so it was determined here by aligning the DNA to germline. With V trimmed by 1 base and J by 2 bases, 3 bases remained unmatched. CDR3 size: 18 residues. The germline CDR1 and CDR2 sequences are GEAIGNYY and EKD. The CDR3: CACDTGGYAPWDTRQMFF. The DNA for the CDR3 is TGTGCCTGTGACACTGGGGGATACGCGCCCTGGGACACCCGACAGATGTTTTTC.

As concerns this clone: Other DNA sequences from this sample encode an identical CDR3 as well. The J gene was not called, though the V gene is TRDV2; the D call in the table, TRDD3, was not verified against the DNA. Per germline, CDR1 GEAIGNYY and CDR2 EKD. This CDR3 is built from 16 residues. CDR3: CACGAGGYALTAQLFF. CDR3 sequence (DNA): TGTGCCTGTGGAGCTGGGGGATACGCTTTGACAGCACAGCTCTTCTTT.

No call was made for the V gene; the J gene is TRDJ2; the table's D call TRDD3 went unverified against the DNA. CDR3 length: 14 residues. CDR3 sequence reads: CAFSWGIKTAQLFF. CDR3 nucleotides: TGTGCCTTTAGCTGGGGGATAAAGACAGCACAACTCTTCTTT.

Judged by abundance, this clone is medium-sized. The chain is built from TRDV2 and TRDJ3; 11 bases match TRDD3. V lost 0 bases and J lost 0; bases outside the gene matches: 6. Germline loops: CDR1 GEAIGNYY, CDR2 EKD. The CDR3 spans 20 residues. The CDR3 sequence: CACDTGNWGISSWDTRQMFF. The CDR3 DNA is TGTGCCTGTGACACCGGAAACTGGGGGATAAGCTCCTGGGACACCCGACAGATGTTTTTC.

In the case of this clone: A much bigger clone sits one base away, suggesting this may be a read error. The rearrangement links TRDV1 to TRDJ1; the match to TRDD3 covers 10 bases. This CDR3 contains 16 residues. Germline CDR1 TSWWSYY, CDR2 QGS. This CDR3 reads CALGELGDTYTDKRIF. CDR3 DNA: TGTGCTCTTGGGGAACTGGGGGATACGTACACCGATAAACGCATCTTT.

This clone is labeled medium-sized. V and J are TRDV2 and TRDJ1, with TRDD3 matching over 8 bases. After removal of 1 base from V and 0 bases from J, the junction contained 3 bases not matched to a gene. Looked up from germline, CDR1 is GEAIGNYY and CDR2 is EKD. The CDR3 loop spans 15 amino acids. CDR3 in DNA: TGTGCCTGTGACACTGGGGGATTGTACACCGATAAACTCATCTTT. Amino acids: CACDTGGLYTDKLIF.

About this clone itself: This may stem from a read error, because a much larger clone lies one nucleotide away. The chain links TRDV2 to TRDJ3; 12 bases are shared with TRDD3. No J gene was available from TCRdb, and it was assigned here by a germline match of the DNA. CDR3 length: 18 amino acids. Trimming cost V 2 bases and J 2 bases; bases outside gene matches: 3. The V gene's germline CDR1 is GEAIGNYY and CDR2 EKD. CDR3 residues: CACDMYWGIPWDTRQMFF. In nucleotides, the CDR3 is TGTGCCTGTGACATGTACTGGGGGATACCCTGGGACACCCGACAGATGTTTTTC.

This clone appeared a few times. The chain is built from TRAV29/DV5 and TRDJ3; 13 positions agree with TRDD3. V shed 0 bases, J shed 4 bases, and the junction held 4 bases outside the gene matches. Germline V gene data show CDR1 as NSMFDY and CDR2 as ISSIKDK. This CDR3 contains 18 residues. Here the CDR3 DNA reads TGTGCAGCAAGCGTACTGGGGGATACGCGTTGGGACACCCGACAGATGTTTTTC. Protein sequence: CAASVLGDTRWDTRQMFF.

Note on this clone: Other DNA sequences in the same sample also yield this CDR3. This sequence joins TRDV2 and TRDJ2; maybe TRDD3 (6 bases). CDR1 and CDR2 from the germline V gene are GEAIGNYY and EKD. The CDR3 extends over 15 amino acids. V lost 0 bases to trimming and J lost 0 bases, with 7 bases between them. CDR3 DNA: TGTGCCTGTGACACCGGGGATGCTTTGACAGCACAACTCTTCTTT. Translation gives CACDTGDALTAQLFF.

Relative to its sample, this clone is medium-sized. The genes are TRDV2 and TRDJ3; weak D call: TRDD3 (6 bases). Germline matching of the DNA provided the J gene here, since TCRdb leaves it blank. The CDR3 is made up of 18 amino acids. In germline, CDR1 is GEAIGNYY, CDR2 EKD. V gave up 1 base and J gave up 0 bases, with 12 bases separating them. CDR3 loop: CACDTRYWDSWDTRQMFF. The CDR3 bases are TGTGCCTGTGACACGCGTTACTGGGACTCCTGGGACACCCGACAGATGTTTTTC.

This clone qualifies as medium-sized. The J gene is TRDJ2, the V gene TRDV3; TRDD3 matches at 8 bases. The length of the CDR3 is 14 residues. J was trimmed by 0 bases and V by 2 bases; bases with no gene match: 2. In germline, CDR1 is TVYSNPD, CDR2 GDNSRS (reference sequence). This chain's CDR3 is CAFGGDTLTAQLFF. The CDR3 nucleotides read TGTGCCTTTGGGGGGGATACTTTGACAGCACAACTCTTCTTT.

Turning to this clone: A much larger clone is a single base away; this may be a read error. The chain joins TRDV1 to TRDJ1; 13 nucleotides agree with TRDD3. Germline V lookup: CDR1 TSWWSYY, CDR2 QGS. The CDR3 is made up of 16 amino acids. The CDR3 nucleotides are TGTTCTCTTGGGGAACTGGGGGATACGTACACCGATAAACTCATCTTT. It specifies CSLGELGDTYTDKLIF.

This clone is labeled as medium-sized. It may be a read error: a sequence one base away is much more abundant. The chain joins TRDV3 to TRDJ3; TRDD3 matches 12 bases. Germline V gene sequence: CDR1 TVYSNPD, CDR2 GDNSRS (reference sequence). The CDR3 has 16 amino acids. The ends lost 1 base at V and 2 bases at J; junction bases unmatched: 0. CDR3 in DNA: TGTGCCTTTACTGGGGGATACGCCTGGGACACCCGACAGATGTTTTTC. This codes for CAFTGGYAWDTRQMFF.

Turning to this clone: Since a much larger clone is just one base distant, this may be a read error. This specimen includes other DNA sequences encoding the same CDR3. The rearrangement uses TRAV29/DV5 and TRDJ1, with D possibly matching TRDD3 (5 bases). CDR3 size: 13 residues. The germline CDR1 and CDR2 sequences are NSMFDY and ISSIKDK. CDR3 nucleotide sequence: TGTGCGGCAAGCGCGGGATACACCGATAAACTCATCTTT. Amino acids: CAASAGYTDKLIF.

This clone is deemed large. Different DNA sequences within this sample yield the same CDR3. This rearrangement joins TRDV2 to TRDJ2; 7 bases align to TRDD3. The CDR3 sequence is 14 residues long. CDR1 is GEAIGNYY and CDR2 is EKD in the germline V gene. With 1 base clipped from V and 2 bases from J, the junction kept 0 bases outside the gene matches. CDR3: CACDTGGLTAQLFF. Written as DNA, the CDR3 is TGTGCCTGTGACACTGGGGGATTGACAGCACAACTCTTCTTT.